The 7 T cell receptor beta chains reported below all come from one sample, sequenced in a study of Ad26.COV2.S vaccination and SARS-CoV-2 variants. Clones were read by immunoSEQ multiplex PCR, and TCRdb kept only the in-frame ones, dropping some. The sample consists of about 390,000 clones, 88% of them appearing once. As to treatment: about 20 received Ad26.COV2.S at low or high dose, single or two shots; several received placebo; per-sample allocation not given. On day 63 after the first injection, vaccine and placebo recipients gave samples. This specimen consisted of peripheral blood, obtained in a trial of Ad26.COV2.S vaccine versus placebo. These receptors came from a person aged 18-60 years who received the Ad26.COV2.S COVID-19 vaccine or a placebo.

This chain links TRBV5-1 with TRBJ1-2, with D tentatively TRBD1 (5 bases). The germline V gene has CDR1 SGHRS and CDR2 YFSETQ. This CDR3 is built from 13 residues. The V end lost 0 bases, the J end lost 6 bases, and 9 bases lay between the germline ends. The CDR3 loop is CASSLGAGDGYTF. The DNA of the CDR3 is TGCGCCAGCAGCTTGGGCGCGGGGGATGGCTACACCTTC.

The gene calls are TRBV6-5 and TRBJ1-2; no reliable D call. CDR1 MNHEY and CDR2 SVGAGI come from the germline V gene. Trimming stripped 8 bases from V and 4 bases from J, with 14 bases between. The CDR3 loop spans 13 amino acids. The CDR3 reads CASAFVGGYGYTF. The CDR3, as DNA: TGTGCCAGCGCTTTTGTGGGCGGCTATGGCTACACCTTC.

Here the CDR3 DNA reads TGTGCCAGCAGTTACTACGGGGGTCAGCCCCAGCATTTT. This codes for CASSYYGGQPQHF. The V and J genes are TRBV6-2 or TRBV6-3 and TRBJ1-5; maybe TRBD1 (5 bases). Germline-derived CDR1 and CDR2 are MNHEY and SVGEGT. V was pared by 1 base and J by 6 bases, with 7 bases between. The CDR3 spans 13 residues.

The chain joins TRBV5-1 to TRBJ1-2; D is unresolved. V was clipped by 3 bases and J by 4 bases, with 19 bases between them. Germline CDR1 SGHRS, CDR2 YFSETQ. The CDR3 length is 16 residues. This chain's CDR3 is CASSSGPDGGSYGYTF. The DNA for the CDR3 is TGCGCCAGCAGCTCCGGGCCTGACGGAGGGAGCTATGGCTACACCTTC.

This chain connects TRBV2 to TRBJ2-1; possible D gene TRBD1, 6 bases. The CDR3 contains 15 residues. The germline gives CDR1 SNHLY, CDR2 FYNNEI. Trimming shortened V by 6 bases and J by 0 bases, and 12 bases separated the two germline ends. CDR3 amino acids: CASRGQGSSYNEQFF. In DNA, the CDR3 is TGTGCCAGCAGGGGGCAGGGGAGCTCCTACAATGAGCAGTTCTTC.

The chain recombines TRBV19 with TRBJ1-5, with D maybe TRBD1 (5 bases). The CDR3 is made up of 15 amino acids. Germline loops: CDR1 LNHDA, CDR2 SQIVND (reference sequence). The V end lost 6 bases, the J end lost 3 bases, and 15 bases lay between the germline ends. CDR3 DNA sequence: TGTGCCAGTAGATCCGTAGCAGGGACCAATCAGCCCCAGCATTTT. Its translation is CASRSVAGTNQPQHF.

The rearrangement uses TRBV29-1 and TRBJ1-2, with 7 nucleotides matching TRBD1. V was pared by 0 bases and J by 8 bases, with 3 bases of the junction left unmatched. The length of the CDR3 is 12 residues. Per germline, CDR1 SQVTM and CDR2 ANQGSEA. The DNA for the CDR3 is TGCAGCGTTGAAGACAGGGGGGGAGGCTACACCTTC. This sequence encodes CSVEDRGGGYTF.